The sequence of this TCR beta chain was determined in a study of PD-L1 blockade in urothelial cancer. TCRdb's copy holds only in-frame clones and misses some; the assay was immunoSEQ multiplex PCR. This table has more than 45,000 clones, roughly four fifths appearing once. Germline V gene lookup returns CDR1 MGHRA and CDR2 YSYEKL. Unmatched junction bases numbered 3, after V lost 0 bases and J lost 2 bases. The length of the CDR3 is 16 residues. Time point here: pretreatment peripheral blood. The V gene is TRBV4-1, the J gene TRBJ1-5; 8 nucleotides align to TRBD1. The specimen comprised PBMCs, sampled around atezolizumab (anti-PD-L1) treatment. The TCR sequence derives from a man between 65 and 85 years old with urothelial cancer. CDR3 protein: CASSQEGGQGNQPQHF. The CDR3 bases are TGCGCCAGCAGCCAAGAGGGGGGACAGGGCAATCAGCCCCAGCATTTT.